The 29 T cell receptor beta chains presented below share a single source sample, sequenced in a study of cytomegalovirus exposure and HLA in healthy donors. Primers: 60 Vbeta forward and 13 Jbeta reverse. Profiling relied on immunoSEQ multiplex PCR, and the TCRdb table lists in-frame clones only, not all of them. This sample has 130,000 to 150,000 clones, with 77% found just once. The sample taken for sequencing was PBMCs. These receptors came from a woman in her forties or fifties in good health and CMV-seronegative.

This clone was observed a few times. V and J are TRBV6-1 and TRBJ2-3; tentatively, D is TRBD2 (5 bases). V was trimmed by 7 bases and J by 5 bases, leaving 13 bases between them. Per germline, CDR1 MNHNS and CDR2 SASEGT. The CDR3 is 13 amino acids. CDR3 residues: CASTSGSRDTQYF. As DNA, the CDR3 is TGTGCCAGCACGAGCGGTTCACGAGATACGCAGTATTTT.

V is TRBV5-1 and J is TRBJ2-1, with TRBD2 identical over 9 bases. The CDR3 runs 15 residues. CDR1 SGHRS and CDR2 YFSETQ come from the germline V gene. The junction had 6 bases not matched to a gene; V was cut back by 3 bases and J by 5 bases. CDR3 nucleotides: TGCGCCAGCAGCTCATGGACTAGCGCTGACAATGAGCAGTTCTTC. This encodes CASSSWTSADNEQFF. The full variable domain, rest sourced from reference TRBV5-1 and TRBJ2-1, is KAGVTQTPRYLIKTRGQQVTLSCSPISGHRSVSWYQQTPGQGLQFLFEYFSETQRNKGNFPGRFSGRQFSNSRSEMNVSTLELGDSALYLCASSSWTSADNEQFFGPGTRLTVL.

The chain carries TRBV7-6 and TRBJ2-2; the D gene is possibly TRBD1 (6 bases). Trimming took 6 bases from V and 4 from J, leaving 15 bases between them. Germline V gene data show CDR1 as SGHVS and CDR2 as FNYEAQ. There are 15 residues in the CDR3. The CDR3 is CASSPTSRGTGELFF. DNA for the CDR3: TGTGCCAGCAGTCCAACGTCCAGGGGCACCGGGGAGCTGTTTTTT.

The rearrangement uses TRBV27 and TRBJ1-2; TRBD1 matches 9 bases. V lost 3 bases, J lost 3 bases, and 17 bases stayed unmatched. The CDR3 has 19 residues. Germline CDR1 and CDR2: MNHEY and SMNVEV (reference sequence). CDR3 sequence (DNA): TGTGCCAGCAGTTTTACCTTTGTCCCGGGACAGGGCCGGTACTATGGCTACACCTTC. Translation gives CASSFTFVPGQGRYYGYTF.

The rearrangement links TRBV5-1 to TRBJ1-5, with 7 positions matching TRBD1. Trimming cost V 4 bases and J 5 bases; bases outside gene matches: 3. CDR3 length: 13 residues. Germline loops: CDR1 SGHRS, CDR2 YFSETQ. In DNA, the CDR3 is TGCGCCAGCAGCGTGGACAGGTATCAGCCCCAGCATTTT. Translation: CASSVDRYQPQHF.

This chain joins TRBV10-3 and TRBJ2-2, with D maybe TRBD2 (5 bases). CDR1 is ENHRY, CDR2 SYGVKD, per germline. Trimming took off 5 bases at V and 3 bases at J, with 10 bases between the two ends. The CDR3 extends over 14 amino acids. The CDR3 is CAISFGVDTGELFF. CDR3 in DNA: TGTGCCATCAGTTTCGGGGTAGACACCGGGGAGCTGTTTTTT.

The chain employs TRBV29-1 and TRBJ1-5; D is ambiguous. V lost 4 bases and J lost 4, with 5 bases in between. This CDR3 region has 11 residues. In germline, CDR1 is SQVTM, CDR2 ANQGSEA. The CDR3 region is CSVGENQPQHF. The CDR3 DNA is TGCAGCGTTGGCGAAAATCAGCCCCAGCATTTT.

This clone has a single count. The chain combines TRBV6-5 with TRBJ2-5; 11 bases align to TRBD2. This CDR3 has 12 residues. CDR1 and CDR2 (germline): MNHEY, SVGAGI. The V and J ends lost 5 bases and 8 bases, in that order; junction bases with no gene match: 1. The CDR3 nucleotides read TGTGCCAGCAGTCTAGCGGGGGGTACCCAGTACTTC. It specifies CASSLAGGTQYF.

This chain links TRBV11-3 with TRBJ2-2; TRBD1 aligns across 8 bases. CDR1 SGHNT and CDR2 YENEEA come from the germline V gene. The V segment lost 1 base and the J segment 7 bases; nucleotides outside the gene matches: 8. This CDR3 spans 16 amino acids. CDR3 residues: CASSLGSTGAVGELFF. In DNA form, the CDR3 reads TGTGCCAGCAGCTTAGGATCGACAGGGGCCGTCGGGGAGCTGTTTTTT.

This chain's CDR3 is CASSTTGTGGTGYTF. The CDR3 DNA sequence: TGTGCCAGTAGTACGACCGGGACAGGGGGCACTGGCTACACCTTC. The rearrangement uses TRBV19 and TRBJ1-2; 12 nucleotides agree with TRBD1. Germline V CDR1 and CDR2: LNHDA, SQIVND (reference sequence). Trimming at V came to 4 bases and at J to 7 bases, leaving 7 bases not matched to a gene. The CDR3 sequence is 15 residues long.

The J gene is TRBJ1-5, the V gene TRBV6-1; 7 bases line up with TRBD1. Germline CDR1 and CDR2: MNHNS and SASEGT. The CDR3 is made up of 15 amino acids. After removal of 3 bases from V and 6 bases from J, the junction contained 8 bases not matched to a gene. The CDR3 DNA sequence: TGTGCCAGCAGTGACGCGACAGGGTGGGCTCAGCCCCAGCATTTT. Its translation: CASSDATGWAQPQHF.

This clone is a singleton in its sample. The chain couples TRBV5-1 to TRBJ2-7; 10 bases are shared with TRBD1. CDR3 length: 15 residues. With V trimmed by 2 bases and J by 6 bases, 8 bases remained unmatched. The germline CDR1 and CDR2 sequences are SGHRS and YFSETQ. CDR3: CASSFTPGQGSEQYF. The CDR3 DNA follows: TGCGCCAGCAGCTTTACCCCGGGACAGGGGTCCGAGCAGTACTTC.

This rearrangement joins TRBV7-9 to TRBJ2-7, with TRBD2 identical over 7 bases. Germline lookup yields CDR1 SEHNR and CDR2 FQNEAQ (reference sequence). This CDR3 spans 15 amino acids. The junction had 6 bases not matched to a gene; V was cut back by 1 base and J by 3 bases. In DNA, the CDR3 is TGTGCCAGCAGCTTAGTACGGGGGGACTACTACGAGCAGTACTTC. Its translation is CASSLVRGDYYEQYF.

The table lists this clone with a few counts. The rearrangement links TRBV15 to TRBJ1-4, with 10 nucleotides matching TRBD1. CDR3 size: 16 residues. Germline CDR1 and CDR2: LNHNV and YYDKDF (reference sequence). With 1 base clipped from V and 7 bases from J, the junction kept 6 bases outside the gene matches. Here the CDR3 DNA reads TGTGCCACCAGCAGAGGAACCGGGACAGGGGTTGAAAAACTGTTTTTT. Its translation: CATSRGTGTGVEKLFF.

CDR3 nucleotides: TGTGCCAGCTCTGGGCTAGCCAGTGATACGCAGTATTTT. It codes for CASSGLASDTQYF. The chain uses TRBV18 and TRBJ2-3; perhaps TRBD2 as D (5 bases). The length of the CDR3 is 13 residues. V lost 6 bases and J lost 6, with 13 bases in between. The V gene's germline CDR1 is KGHSH and CDR2 LQKENI. The complete variable domain, with remaining parts taken from reference TRBV18 and TRBJ2-3, reads NAGVMQNPRHLVRRRGQEARLRCSPMKGHSHVYWYRQLPEEGLKFMVYLQKENIIDESGMPKERFSAEFPKEGPSILRIQQVVRGDSAAYFCASSGLASDTQYFGPGTRLTVL.

This rearrangement joins TRBV5-1 to TRBJ1-6; D not resolved. V lost 2 bases and J lost 5, with 8 bases in between. The CDR3 covers 14 residues. CDR1 and CDR2 (germline): SGHRS, YFSETQ. The CDR3 loop reads CASSFRQDNSPLHF. The CDR3 DNA sequence: TGCGCCAGCAGCTTTCGGCAGGATAATTCACCCCTCCACTTT.

The rearrangement joins TRBV19 to TRBJ2-5, with 12 bases lining up with TRBD2. Germline V gene sequence: CDR1 LNHDA, CDR2 SQIVND (reference sequence). CDR3 length: 17 amino acids. The V and J ends lost 5 bases and 0 bases, in that order; junction bases with no gene match: 7. CDR3 loop: CASSLTGLAGHQETQYF. DNA for the CDR3: TGTGCCAGTAGTCTTACGGGACTAGCGGGCCACCAAGAGACCCAGTACTTC.

The chain links TRBV30 to TRBJ1-1; the match to TRBD1 covers 7 bases. Unmatched junction bases numbered 6, after V lost 3 bases and J lost 8 bases. The germline V gene has CDR1 GTSNPN and CDR2 SVGIG (reference sequence). The CDR3 is 12 amino acids. The CDR3 region has the DNA TGTGCCTGGAGCCTAATGACAGGGGAAGCTTTCTTT. Translated, it gives CAWSLMTGEAFF.

J is TRBJ2-2 and V is TRBV7-9; D possibly corresponds to TRBD2 (5 bases). The CDR3 runs 14 residues. The germline V and J ends were trimmed by 3 bases and 5 bases, with 10 bases remaining between them. Germline V gene sequence: CDR1 SEHNR, CDR2 FQNEAQ (reference sequence). CDR3 in amino acids: CASSLTEGTGELFF. The CDR3 DNA follows: TGTGCCAGCAGCTTGACTGAGGGTACCGGGGAGCTGTTTTTT.

The rearrangement joins TRBV6-1 to TRBJ1-2, with D unresolved. Trimming stripped 5 bases from V and 4 bases from J, with 11 bases between. Germline CDR1 and CDR2: MNHNS and SASEGT. The CDR3 loop spans 13 amino acids. CDR3 DNA: TGTGCCAGCAGTTCAGACACATTCTATGGCTACACCTTC. Encoded protein: CASSSDTFYGYTF.

The V gene is TRBV30, the J gene TRBJ1-2; D not certain. V was trimmed by 4 bases and J by 5 bases, leaving 11 bases between them. The CDR3 has 12 residues. From germline, CDR1 is GTSNPN and CDR2 SVGIG (reference sequence). For the CDR3, the DNA is TGTGCCTGGATTTCGGGGTATTATGGCTACACCTTC. Translation gives CAWISGYYGYTF.

The chain recombines TRBV14 with TRBJ2-7; no clear D. CDR3 length: 11 residues. V was shortened by 3 bases and J by 4 bases, with 4 bases between the two germline ends. Germline V gene data show CDR1 as SGHDN and CDR2 as FVKESK. CDR3 amino acids: CASSQTYEQYF. The CDR3 nucleotides read TGTGCCAGCAGCCAGACTTACGAGCAGTACTTC.

The chain combines TRBV10-3 with TRBJ2-1; the match to TRBD2 covers 13 bases. The V gene end was trimmed by 6 bases and the J gene end by 5 bases; junction bases not matched to a gene: 1. The CDR3 runs 14 residues. CDR1 and CDR2 (germline): ENHRY, SYGVKD. DNA of the CDR3: TGTGCCATCAGAGGACTAGCGGGGGACAATGAGCAGTTCTTC. Translating it yields CAIRGLAGDNEQFF.

This chain joins TRBV28 and TRBJ2-7; 7 positions match TRBD1. The CDR3 spans 14 residues. With 5 bases clipped from V and 4 bases from J, the junction kept 8 bases outside the gene matches. The germline V gene has CDR1 MDHEN and CDR2 SYDVKM. The CDR3 sequence: CASSEGAGRYEQYF. The CDR3 DNA follows: TGTGCCAGCAGTGAGGGGGCAGGGCGTTACGAGCAGTACTTC. The variable domain in full, with the rest retrieved from reference TRBV28 and TRBJ2-7, is DVKVTQSSRYLVKRTGEKVFLECVQDMDHENMFWYRQDPGLGLRLIYFSYDVKMKEKGDIPEGYSVSREKKERFSLILESASTNQTSMYLCASSEGAGRYEQYFGPGTRLTVT.

About this clone itself: The sample carries other DNA sequences with the same CDR3. This chain uses TRBV11-3 with TRBJ1-1; weak D call: TRBD1 (5 bases). The germline V and J ends were trimmed by 1 base and 3 bases, with 6 bases remaining between them. Per germline, CDR1 SGHNT and CDR2 YENEEA. CDR3 size: 13 residues. CDR3 region: CASSLVGDTEAFF. CDR3 bases: TGTGCCAGCAGCTTAGTAGGGGACACTGAAGCTTTCTTT.

The chain couples TRBV29-1 to TRBJ1-1; TRBD1 might be the D (5 bases). The ends were cut back, 2 bases at V and 5 bases at J, with 15 bases in the middle. Looked up from germline, CDR1 is SQVTM and CDR2 is ANQGSEA. The CDR3 sequence is 14 residues long. CDR3 sequence (DNA): TGCAGCGTTGAAATGTATGGGGGAGGGACTGAAGCTTTCTTT. Translation: CSVEMYGGGTEAFF.

This clone was recorded a few times. The chain recombines TRBV6-5 with TRBJ2-5, with TRBD1 matching over 7 bases. The CDR3 totals 13 residues. Germline-derived CDR1 and CDR2 are MNHEY and SVGAGI. The V and J ends lost 6 bases and 2 bases, in that order; junction bases with no gene match: 3. The CDR3 DNA reads TGTGCCAGCAGAGGCAGGGGGCAAGAGACCCAGTACTTC. Amino acids: CASRGRGQETQYF.

J is TRBJ2-2 and V is TRBV5-1; TRBD1 matches at 8 bases. The germline CDR1 and CDR2 sequences are SGHRS and YFSETQ. The V gene end was trimmed by 0 bases and the J gene end by 3 bases; junction bases not matched to a gene: 1. The CDR3 is 15 amino acids. The CDR3 region has the DNA TGCGCCAGCAGCTTGGACAGGGGGGACACCGGGGAGCTGTTTTTT. Translating gives CASSLDRGDTGELFF.

This sequence joins TRBV7-9 and TRBJ1-2; D is unclear. Trimming took off 4 bases at V and 0 bases at J, with 12 bases between the two ends. The germline gives CDR1 SEHNR, CDR2 FQNEAQ (reference sequence). This CDR3 is built from 15 residues. Here the CDR3 DNA reads TGTGCCAGCAGCTCGTGGGAGGACGCTAACTATGGCTACACCTTC. Translating it yields CASSSWEDANYGYTF.